This section outlines one T cell receptor beta chain sequence together with its context. This sample's time point: pre-treatment sample, taken before nivolumab and TIL therapy. The data are from a study of TIL therapy for anti-PD-1-resistant metastatic lung cancer. Study-wide background: Tumor harvest preceded PD-1/PD-L1 blockade, followed by nivolumab treatment. Tumors carried a median about 1.5 non-synonymous mutations per megabase.

Sequencing used immunoSEQ v3. Assay: immunoSEQ multiplex PCR; the TCRdb copy retains only in-frame clones and omits some. The table includes 55,000 or so clones, over 75% detected once. This CDR3 region has 12 residues. Germline V gene sequence: CDR1 SQVTM, CDR2 ANQGSEA. Between the trimmed V and J ends, which lost 7 bases and 4 bases, there was a span of 10 bases. The sequence came from a person between 25 and 80 years old with non-small cell lung cancer. The source was blood, collected at baseline. V is TRBV29-1 and J is TRBJ1-4; D unresolved. CDR3 sequence reads: CSGGVGNEKLFF. As DNA, the CDR3 is TGCAGCGGTGGGGTCGGTAATGAAAAACTGTTTTTT.